The sequence of this TCR beta chain was determined in a study of blood T cells in healthy people across ages. A second roughly 6 to 12 cycle PCR used barcoded and J-beta primers. TCRdb itself ran the 5' RACE reads through MiXCR, one entry per CDR3 protein. The data contain about 1,500,000 distinct CDR3 sequences, 28% of them singletons. There are a few counts of this clonotype. Trimming removed 2 bases from V and 3 bases from J, with 14 bases in between. The V gene's germline CDR1 is MNHEY and CDR2 SVGAGI. The CDR3 covers 17 residues. The sequencing input was blood. The receptor was isolated from a woman under 40 in good health. J is TRBJ2-6 and V is TRBV6-5, with D perhaps matching TRBD1 (5 bases). The CDR3 region is CASSYVGLGDGANVLTF. The DNA for the CDR3 is TGTGCCAGCAGTTACGTAGGATTAGGGGATGGGGCCAACGTCCTGACTTTC.